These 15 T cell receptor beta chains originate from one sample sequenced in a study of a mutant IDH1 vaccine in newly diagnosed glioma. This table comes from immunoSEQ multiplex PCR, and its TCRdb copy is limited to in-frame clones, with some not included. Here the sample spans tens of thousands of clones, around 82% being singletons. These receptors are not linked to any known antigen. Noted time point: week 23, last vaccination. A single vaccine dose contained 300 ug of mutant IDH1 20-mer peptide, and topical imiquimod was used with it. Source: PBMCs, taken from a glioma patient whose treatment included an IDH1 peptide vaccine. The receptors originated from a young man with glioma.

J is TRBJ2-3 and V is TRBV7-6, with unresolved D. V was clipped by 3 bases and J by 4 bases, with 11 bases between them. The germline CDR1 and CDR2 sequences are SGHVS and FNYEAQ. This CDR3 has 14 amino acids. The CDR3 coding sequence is TGTGCCAGCAGCTTGAGGCGGAGTCCAGATACGCAGTATTTT. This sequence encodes CASSLRRSPDTQYF. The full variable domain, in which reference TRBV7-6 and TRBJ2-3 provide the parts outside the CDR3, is GAGVSQSPRYKVTKRGQDVALRCDPISGHVSLYWYRQALGQGPEFLTYFNYEAQQDKSGLPNDRFSAERPEGSISTLTIQRTEQRDSAMYRCASSLRRSPDTQYFGPGTRLTVL.

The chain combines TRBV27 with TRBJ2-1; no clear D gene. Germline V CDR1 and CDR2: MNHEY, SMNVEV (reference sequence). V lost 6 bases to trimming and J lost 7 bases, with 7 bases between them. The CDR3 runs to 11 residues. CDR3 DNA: TGTGCCAGCAGATTCGGAAATGAGCAGTTCTTC. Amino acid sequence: CASRFGNEQFF.

CDR3 region: CASSLMGASSTDTQYF. In DNA, the CDR3 is TGCGCCAGCAGCTTAATGGGGGCGAGTTCAACAGATACGCAGTATTTT. This sequence joins TRBV5-1 and TRBJ2-3; TRBD1 is a possible D gene (6 bases). Germline lookup yields CDR1 SGHRS and CDR2 YFSETQ. With 2 bases removed from V and 3 bases from J, the gap between germline ends came to 16 bases. CDR3 length: 16 residues.

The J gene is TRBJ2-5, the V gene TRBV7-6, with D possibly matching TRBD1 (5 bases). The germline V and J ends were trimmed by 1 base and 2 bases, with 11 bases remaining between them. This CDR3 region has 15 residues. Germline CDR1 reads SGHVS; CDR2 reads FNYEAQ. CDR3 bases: TGTGCCAGCAGCTTAGGGGCACAGGAGCAAGAGACCCAGTACTTC. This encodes CASSLGAQEQETQYF.

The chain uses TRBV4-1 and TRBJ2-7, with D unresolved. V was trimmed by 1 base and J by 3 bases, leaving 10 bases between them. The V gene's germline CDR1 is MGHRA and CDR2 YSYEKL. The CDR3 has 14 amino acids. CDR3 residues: CASSQAPGIYEQYF. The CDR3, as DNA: TGCGCCAGCAGCCAAGCACCCGGAATCTACGAGCAGTACTTC.

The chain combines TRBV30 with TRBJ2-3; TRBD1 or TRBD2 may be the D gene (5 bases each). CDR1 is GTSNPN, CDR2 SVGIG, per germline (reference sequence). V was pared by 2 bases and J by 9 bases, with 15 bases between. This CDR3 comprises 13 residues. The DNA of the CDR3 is TGTGCCTGGAGTCTCAGGGAGCTCGAGACGCAGTATTTT. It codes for CAWSLRELETQYF.

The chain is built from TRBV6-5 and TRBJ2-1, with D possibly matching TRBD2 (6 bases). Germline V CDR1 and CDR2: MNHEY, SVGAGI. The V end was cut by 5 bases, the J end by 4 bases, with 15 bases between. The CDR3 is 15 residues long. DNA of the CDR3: TGTGCCAGCAGTGGCACCGGGACTGGATACAATGAGCAGTTCTTC. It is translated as CASSGTGTGYNEQFF.

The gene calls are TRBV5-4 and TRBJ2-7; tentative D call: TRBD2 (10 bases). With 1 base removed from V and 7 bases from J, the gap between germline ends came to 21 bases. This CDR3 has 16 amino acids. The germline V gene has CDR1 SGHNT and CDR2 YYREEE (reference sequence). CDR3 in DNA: TGTGCCAGCAGCTTGATGGGAGCGGGAGGGACAGGGGAGCAGTACTTC. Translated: CASSLMGAGGTGEQYF.

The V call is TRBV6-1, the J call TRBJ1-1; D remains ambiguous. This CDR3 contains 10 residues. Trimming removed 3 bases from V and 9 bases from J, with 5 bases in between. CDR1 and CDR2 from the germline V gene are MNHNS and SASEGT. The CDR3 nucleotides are TGTGCCAGCAGTGACTTCCAAGCTTTCTTT. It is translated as CASSDFQAFF.

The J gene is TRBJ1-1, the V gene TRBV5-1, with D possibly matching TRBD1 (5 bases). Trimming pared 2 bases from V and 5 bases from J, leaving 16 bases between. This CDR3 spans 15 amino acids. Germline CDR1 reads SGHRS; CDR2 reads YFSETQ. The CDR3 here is CASSFWGSRGTEAFF. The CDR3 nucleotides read TGCGCCAGCAGCTTTTGGGGGTCGAGAGGGACTGAAGCTTTCTTT. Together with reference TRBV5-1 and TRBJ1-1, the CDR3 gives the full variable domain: KAGVTQTPRYLIKTRGQQVTLSCSPISGHRSVSWYQQTPGQGLQFLFEYFSETQRNKGNFPGRFSGRQFSNSRSEMNVSTLELGDSALYLCASSFWGSRGTEAFFGQGTRLTVV.

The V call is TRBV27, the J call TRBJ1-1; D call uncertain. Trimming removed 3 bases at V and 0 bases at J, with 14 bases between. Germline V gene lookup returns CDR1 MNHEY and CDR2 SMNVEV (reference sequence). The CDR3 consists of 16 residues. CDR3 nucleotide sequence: TGTGCCAGCAGTTTCACCCTGGGTGCTTTGAACACTGAAGCTTTCTTT. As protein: CASSFTLGALNTEAFF.

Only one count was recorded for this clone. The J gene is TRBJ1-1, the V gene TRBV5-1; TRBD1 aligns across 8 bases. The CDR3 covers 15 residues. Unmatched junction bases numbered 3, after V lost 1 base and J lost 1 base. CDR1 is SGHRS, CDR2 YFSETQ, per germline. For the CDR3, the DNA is TGCGCCAGCAGCTTGCAGGGGGCACGGAACACTGAAGCTTTCTTT. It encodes CASSLQGARNTEAFF. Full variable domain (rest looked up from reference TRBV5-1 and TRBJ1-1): KAGVTQTPRYLIKTRGQQVTLSCSPISGHRSVSWYQQTPGQGLQFLFEYFSETQRNKGNFPGRFSGRQFSNSRSEMNVSTLELGDSALYLCASSLQGARNTEAFFGQGTRLTVV.

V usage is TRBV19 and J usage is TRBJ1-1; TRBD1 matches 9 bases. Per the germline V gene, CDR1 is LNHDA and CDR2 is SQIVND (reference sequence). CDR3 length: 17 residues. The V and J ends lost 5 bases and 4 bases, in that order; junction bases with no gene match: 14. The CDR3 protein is CASSDHSGTGNRTEAFF. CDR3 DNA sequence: TGTGCCAGTAGTGACCATAGCGGGACAGGGAATCGCACTGAAGCTTTCTTT.

CDR3 in DNA: TGTGCCAGTAGTCGAGGTGCCACAGCCCTGAACACTGAAGCTTTCTTT. This encodes CASSRGATALNTEAFF. This chain uses TRBV19 with TRBJ1-1; D gene ambiguous. CDR1 and CDR2 from the germline V gene are LNHDA and SQIVND (reference sequence). The CDR3 has 16 residues. Trimming took 5 bases from V and 0 from J, leaving 16 bases between them.

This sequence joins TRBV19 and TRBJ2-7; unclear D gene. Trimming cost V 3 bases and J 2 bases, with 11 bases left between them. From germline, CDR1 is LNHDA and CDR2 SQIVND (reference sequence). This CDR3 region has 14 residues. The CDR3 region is CASSISRSTYEQYF. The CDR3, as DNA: TGTGCCAGTAGTATCAGCAGGAGTACCTACGAGCAGTACTTC.